These 10 T cell receptor beta chains were sequenced from one sample in a study of T cells after posttransplantation cyclophosphamide. Data came from immunoSEQ multiplex PCR; TCRdb stores just in-frame clones and leaves some out. The sample consists of about 66,000 clones, about 94% of them appearing once. The sequencing input was PBMCs. The receptors were sampled from a woman in her twenties or thirties in good health and a related stem cell transplant donor.

The V call is TRBV7-2, the J call TRBJ1-1; 7 bases align to TRBD1. V trimming: 5 bases; J trimming: 0 bases; junction bases outside the gene matches: 3. The CDR3 has 14 residues. The germline V gene has CDR1 SGHTA and CDR2 FQGNSA. The CDR3: CASSADRMNTEAFF. The CDR3 DNA is TGTGCCAGCAGCGCGGACAGGATGAACACTGAAGCTTTCTTT.

The rearrangement joins TRBV13 to TRBJ2-3; D unclear. The CDR3 runs 13 residues. Germline values: CDR1 PRHDT, CDR2 FYEKMQ (reference sequence). Trimming shortened V by 0 bases and J by 3 bases, and 4 bases separated the two germline ends. The CDR3 loop reads CASSLGRTDTQYF. CDR3 DNA sequence: TGTGCCAGCAGCTTAGGTCGGACAGATACGCAGTATTTT.

This rearrangement joins TRBV4-2 to TRBJ1-5; a possible D gene is TRBD1 (5 bases). V was pared by 0 bases and J by 6 bases, with 15 bases between. The length of the CDR3 is 16 residues. In germline, CDR1 is LGHNA, CDR2 YNFKEQ. CDR3 in amino acids: CASSQDLREGVQPQHF. In DNA form, the CDR3 reads TGTGCCAGCAGCCAAGATCTCAGGGAGGGTGTTCAGCCCCAGCATTTT.

The chain combines TRBV29-1 with TRBJ1-2; D call uncertain. The V and J ends lost 3 bases and 3 bases respectively, with 5 bases between them. Germline-derived CDR1 and CDR2 are SQVTM and ANQGSEA. The CDR3 sequence is 11 residues long. The CDR3 is CSVDIDYGYTF. CDR3 DNA: TGCAGCGTTGATATAGACTATGGCTACACCTTC. The full variable domain, rest sourced from reference TRBV29-1 and TRBJ1-2, is SAVISQKPSRDICQRGTSLTIQCQVDSQVTMMFWYRQQPGQSLTLIATANQGSEATYESGFVIDKFPISRPNLTFSTLTVSNMSPEDSSIYLCSVDIDYGYTFGSGTRLTVV.

This chain joins TRBV5-5 and TRBJ2-5, with D possibly being TRBD2 (5 bases). Germline CDR1 is SGHKS and CDR2 is YYEKEE (reference sequence). The germline V and J ends were trimmed by 4 bases and 4 bases, with 14 bases remaining between them. The CDR3 spans 14 residues. CDR3 nucleotides: TGTGCCAGCAGCCCGGGGAGTTCTGGAGAGACCCAGTACTTC. It encodes CASSPGSSGETQYF. The full variable domain, with the rest looked up from reference TRBV5-5 and TRBJ2-5, is DAGVTQSPTHLIKTRGQQVTLRCSPISGHKSVSWYQQVLGQGPQFIFQYYEKEERGRGNFPDRFSARQFPNYSSELNVNALLLGDSALYLCASSPGSSGETQYFGPGTRLLVL.

The V call is TRBV5-1, the J call TRBJ2-7; TRBD1 matches at 12 bases. V was pared by 4 bases and J by 3 bases, with 8 bases of the junction left unmatched. Germline-derived CDR1 and CDR2 are SGHRS and YFSETQ. CDR3 length: 16 amino acids. CDR3 DNA: TGCGCCAGCAGCGGGGGACAGGGGGCCGGCTTCTACGAGCAGTACTTC. Translated: CASSGGQGAGFYEQYF.

The genes are TRBV18 and TRBJ2-7; D possibly corresponds to TRBD1 (5 bases). The germline V gene has CDR1 KGHSH and CDR2 LQKENI. V lost 4 bases to trimming and J lost 7 bases, with 8 bases between them. The CDR3 has 11 amino acids. The CDR3 reads CASSLQGEQYF. CDR3 in DNA: TGTGCCAGCTCACTGCAGGGAGAGCAGTACTTC.

The chain employs TRBV5-1 and TRBJ2-7; D is ambiguous. CDR1 is SGHRS, CDR2 YFSETQ, per germline. This CDR3 has 13 residues. Trimming left V 0 bases short and J 9 bases short, with 13 bases between. CDR3: CASSLANELTQYF. The CDR3 DNA sequence: TGCGCCAGCAGCTTGGCCAACGAATTAACGCAGTACTTC.

The gene calls are TRBV5-1 and TRBJ1-5; D is uncertain. This CDR3 spans 15 amino acids. V lost 4 bases and J lost 0, with 11 bases in between. Germline assignment: CDR1 SGHRS and CDR2 YFSETQ. In nucleotides, the CDR3 is TGCGCCAGCAGCCTGGGCCCGAATAGCAATCAGCCCCAGCATTTT. Amino acid sequence: CASSLGPNSNQPQHF.

This clone was detected once. This chain links TRBV19 with TRBJ1-1; 7 bases agree with TRBD1. V dropped 7 bases and J dropped 1; count of bases not matched to a gene: 3. The germline CDR1 and CDR2 sequences are LNHDA and SQIVND (reference sequence). The CDR3 has 13 residues. CDR3 sequence reads: CASTRQGNTEAFF. The CDR3 region has the DNA TGTGCCAGTACCCGACAGGGGAACACTGAAGCTTTCTTT.